The next 13 T cell receptor beta chains were all read from a single sample in a study of shared clonotypes between healthy human individuals. Profiled with immunoSEQ multiplex PCR; TCRdb holds only in-frame clones, not every one. This sample carries more than 1,200,000 clones, just under 99% of them seen once, and the ten largest clones take roughly 0.35%. Material for sequencing was naive CD4+ T cells sorted from blood. The subset here: CD45RA+ positively selected. The receptors shown here come from a man aged 25 to 45 in good health.

This chain connects TRBV21-1 to TRBJ2-7. TRBV21-1 is termed a pseudogene. The CDR3 runs 17 residues. The CDR3 reads CASSKRDATSSSYEQYF. CDR3 coding DNA: TGTGCCAGCAGCAAAAGAGACGCGACCTCAAGCTCCTACGAGCAGTACTTC.

Note on this clone: Other DNA sequences in this sample translate to the same CDR3. The J gene is TRBJ2-7, the V gene TRBV11-1; possible D gene TRBD1, 6 bases. Germline V gene sequence: CDR1 SGHAT, CDR2 FQDESV (reference sequence). The CDR3 extends over 13 amino acids. The V end was cut by 5 bases, the J end by 2 bases, with 10 bases between. The CDR3 nucleotides read TGTGCCAGCAGCCGGACAGAAACCTACGAGCAGTACTTC. It yields the protein CASSRTETYEQYF.

This rearrangement joins TRBV9 to TRBJ2-7; a possible D gene is TRBD2 (6 bases). This CDR3 spans 14 amino acids. Trimming pared 1 base from V and 5 bases from J, leaving 13 bases between. From germline, CDR1 is SGDLS and CDR2 YYNGEE. The CDR3, as DNA: TGTGCCAGCAGCGTAATTGGAGGGACGAACGAGCAGTACTTC. It specifies CASSVIGGTNEQYF.

This chain uses TRBV27 with TRBJ2-5; 9 nucleotides line up with TRBD1. The V and J ends lost 5 bases and 3 bases, in that order; junction bases with no gene match: 7. From germline, CDR1 is MNHEY and CDR2 SMNVEV (reference sequence). This CDR3 has 15 amino acids. The DNA for the CDR3 is TGTGCCAGCAGTCGAGGACAGGGGTGGGAAGAGACCCAGTACTTC. It yields the protein CASSRGQGWEETQYF.

This sequence joins TRBV6-6 and TRBJ2-7, with D tentatively TRBD1 (5 bases). Looked up from germline, CDR1 is MNHNY and CDR2 is SVGAGI (reference sequence). V lost 2 bases to trimming and J lost 6 bases, with 5 bases between them. The CDR3 contains 11 residues. The CDR3: CASSYQGEQYF. The CDR3 DNA reads TGTGCCAGCAGTTACCAGGGCGAGCAGTACTTC.

A note on this clone: Distinct nucleotide sequences in the sample also encode this CDR3. CDR3 DNA: TGCGCCAGCAGCTTGGCCCGGGGTCACAATGAGCAGTTCTTC. Its protein product is CASSLARGHNEQFF. The chain has TRBV5-1 and TRBJ2-1; tentative D call: TRBD2 (5 bases). This CDR3 region has 14 residues. CDR1 is SGHRS and CDR2 is YFSETQ in the germline V gene. The V gene lost 0 bases and the J gene lost 5 bases, with 9 bases spanning the gap.

This clone was counted a single time. This chain links TRBV7-8 with TRBJ2-7, with TRBD2 identical over 15 bases. V was clipped by 4 bases and J by 5 bases; unmatched bases: 6. The CDR3 runs to 16 residues. The germline CDR1 and CDR2 sequences are SGHVS and FQNEAQ. For the CDR3, the DNA is TGTGCCAGCAGCTCCGGGACTAGCGGGAGGATGCACGAGCAGTACTTC. Protein: CASSSGTSGRMHEQYF.

The genes are TRBV6-6 and TRBJ2-7, with 7 nucleotides matching TRBD2. The CDR3 contains 13 residues. The germline gives CDR1 MNHNY, CDR2 SVGAGI (reference sequence). V dropped 6 bases and J dropped 7; count of bases not matched to a gene: 9. CDR3 DNA sequence: TGTGCCAGCAGAGCGGGACCGGGGAGGGAGCAGTACTTC. Translation: CASRAGPGREQYF.

The genes are TRBV7-9 and TRBJ1-3, with D maybe TRBD1 (6 bases). Trimming removed 5 bases from V and 3 bases from J, with 11 bases in between. CDR1 and CDR2 (germline): SEHNR, FQNEAQ (reference sequence). The CDR3 covers 14 residues. CDR3 in DNA: TGTGCCAGCAGCCCCGGGACACATGGAAACACCATATATTTT. Translation gives CASSPGTHGNTIYF.

The chain links TRBV6-1 to TRBJ2-7, with 9 positions matching TRBD1. The length of the CDR3 is 17 residues. The V segment lost 4 bases and the J segment 4 bases; nucleotides outside the gene matches: 14. The V gene's germline CDR1 is MNHNS and CDR2 SASEGT. This chain's CDR3 is CASSGGTGFFTVYEQYF. Here the CDR3 DNA reads TGTGCCAGCAGTGGAGGGACAGGGTTTTTTACCGTATACGAGCAGTACTTC.

The V call is TRBV30, the J call TRBJ1-1; D remains unclear. Trimming removed 2 bases at V and 1 base at J, with 17 bases between. Per the germline V gene, CDR1 is GTSNPN and CDR2 is SVGIG (reference sequence). CDR3 length equals 16 residues. Written as DNA, the CDR3 is TGTGCCTGGAGTCCCGGAGGCGGCTTATGGAACACTGAAGCTTTCTTT. It encodes CAWSPGGGLWNTEAFF.

V gene TRBV6-5 combines with J gene TRBJ2-1; a possible D gene is TRBD2 (6 bases). The CDR3 runs to 12 residues. The germline CDR1 and CDR2 sequences are MNHEY and SVGAGI. Trimming took 10 bases from V and 0 from J, leaving 7 bases between them. CDR3 loop: CATGSSYNEQFF. In DNA form, the CDR3 reads TGTGCCACCGGGAGCTCCTACAATGAGCAGTTCTTC.

The rearrangement links TRBV6-4 to TRBJ2-1; a weak D match, TRBD1 (6 bases). Germline CDR1 is MRHNA and CDR2 is SNTAGT. The length of the CDR3 is 15 residues. Trimming removed 6 bases from V and 5 bases from J, with 17 bases in between. This chain's CDR3 is CASRPDRQTNNEQFF. The CDR3 DNA sequence: TGTGCCAGCAGGCCTGACAGGCAAACTAACAATGAGCAGTTCTTC.